These T cell receptor beta chains were read from a single sample in a study of control samples from healthy donors and cancer patients. The data were produced by immunoSEQ multiplex PCR, yet TCRdb's version contains in-frame clones alone and is incomplete. The sample carries some 10,000 clones, roughly 93% recorded once. The sequencing sample was made of PBMCs. Receptors were obtained from a man aged 55 to 70 with colorectal cancer. CDR3s include the opening cysteine and the closing phenylalanine or tryptophan. Fields, in order: D gene, V gene, clone size, J gene, CDR3 protein, CDR3 DNA. The D gene is left open where the match is weak. Some rows have no size entry. The others give once, few or many, or a class for an expanded clone.

NA	TRBV6-5	NA	TRBJ2-7	CASTPEWRGYEQYF	TGTGCCAGCACTCCCGAGTGGAGGGGCTACGAGCAGTACTTC
NA	TRBV24-1	NA	TRBJ2-7	CATSDTAGPPGVYSEQYF	TGTGCCACCAGTGACACCGCCGGGCCCCCAGGAGTTTACAGCGAGCAGTACTTC
NA	TRBV5-5	once	TRBJ1-5	CASSLYWGNNQPQHF	TGTGCCAGCAGCTTGTACTGGGGGAATAATCAGCCCCAGCATTTT
TRBD1	TRBV30	NA	TRBJ1-4	CAWRPGQGTNEKLFF	TGTGCCTGGAGACCGGGACAGGGTACTAATGAAAAACTGTTTTTT
NA	TRBV19	NA	TRBJ1-5	CASSLTPYQPQHF	TGTGCCAGTAGTCTCACACCCTATCAGCCCCAGCATTTT
NA	TRBV27	NA	TRBJ1-1	CASSSYRVSLNTEAFF	TGTGCCAGCAGTTCGTATCGAGTAAGCTTGAACACTGAAGCTTTCTTT
TRBD2	TRBV7-2	NA	TRBJ2-3	CASSLAGLGGDTQYF	TGTGCCAGCAGCTTAGCAGGATTGGGGGGGGATACGCAGTATTTT
NA	TRBV5-5	NA	TRBJ1-1	CASSLNPGGEAFF	TGTGCCAGCAGCTTAAATCCCGGGGGTGAAGCTTTCTTT
TRBD2	TRBV7-9	NA	TRBJ2-1	CASSPPLAVFYNEQFF	TGTGCCAGCAGCCCCCCGCTAGCGGTCTTTTACAATGAGCAGTTCTTC
NA	TRBV19	NA	TRBJ1-5	CASNLGEGRGGNQPQHF	TGTGCCAGTAACCTGGGGGAAGGCCGTGGGGGCAATCAGCCCCAGCATTTT
NA	TRBV29-1	NA	TRBJ2-7	CSVADSYEQYF	TGCAGCGTCGCTGACAGCTACGAGCAGTACTTC
NA	TRBV6-5	NA	TRBJ1-5	CASSGGRNQPQHF	TGTGCCAGCTCCGGAGGTCGAAATCAGCCCCAGCATTTT
NA	TRBV4-3	NA	TRBJ1-4	CASSQEWWQGNEKLFF	TGCGCCAGCAGCCAAGAGTGGTGGCAGGGTAACGAAAAACTGTTTTTT
NA	TRBV7-2	NA	TRBJ2-3	CASSLEASGTDTQYF	TGTGCCAGCAGCTTAGAGGCTAGCGGCACAGATACGCAGTATTTT
NA	TRBV4-2	NA	TRBJ1-6	CASSQGNRVRVSPLHF	TGTGCCAGCAGCCAAGGGAACAGGGTTCGCGTTTCACCCCTCCACTTT
NA	TRBV28	NA	TRBJ1-1	CASSLWIGYTEAFF	TGTGCCAGCAGTTTATGGATAGGGTACACTGAAGCTTTCTTT
NA	TRBV27	NA	TRBJ2-2	CASSPTWNTGELFF	TGTGCCAGCAGCCCTACATGGAACACCGGGGAGCTGTTTTTT
TRBD2	TRBV2	NA	TRBJ2-7	CASRRGLAGGFGTREQYF	TGTGCCAGCAGACGAGGACTAGCGGGGGGTTTTGGGACTCGGGAGCAGTACTTC
NA	TRBV20-1	NA	TRBJ2-7	CSARDYEQYF	TGCAGTGCTAGGGACTACGAGCAGTACTTC
NA	TRBV6-5	few	TRBJ1-6	CASSYTGVGSPLHF	TGTGCCAGCAGTTACACTGGGGTCGGATCACCCCTCCACTTT
TRBD1	TRBV11-2	NA	TRBJ1-3	CASSQYRGPSGNTIYF	TGTGCCAGCAGCCAATACAGGGGGCCTTCTGGAAACACCATATATTTT
NA	TRBV30	NA	TRBJ2-7	CAWGNTVLSEQYF	TGTGCCTGGGGCAACACGGTACTCTCCGAGCAGTACTTC
NA	TRBV3-1/TRBV3-2	NA	TRBJ2-7	CASSLRTSGRDEQYF	TGTGCCAGCAGCTTGCGGACATCCGGGCGGGACGAGCAGTACTTC
TRBD1	TRBV30	NA	TRBJ1-1	CAWSPQGGGTEAFF	TGTGCCTGGAGTCCCCAGGGGGGAGGGACTGAAGCTTTCTTT
TRBD1	TRBV29-1	NA	TRBJ2-5	CSGEDRVKETQYF	TGCAGCGGAGAGGACAGGGTAAAAGAGACCCAGTACTTC
NA	TRBV11-2	once	TRBJ2-3	CASSSPRGSTDTQYF	TGTGCCAGCAGCTCCCCTAGGGGATCCACAGATACGCAGTATTTT
TRBD1	TRBV6-5	NA	TRBJ2-7	CAATGGQSYEQYF	TGTGCCGCTACAGGGGGGCAGTCCTACGAGCAGTACTTC
TRBD1	TRBV5-6	NA	TRBJ1-2	CASSPVTGDGYTF	TGTGCCAGCAGCCCCGTTACAGGGGATGGCTACACCTTC
TRBD2	TRBV7-2	NA	TRBJ2-2	CASSFFSGGHGGELFF	TGTGCCAGCAGCTTCTTTAGCGGGGGGCATGGCGGGGAGCTGTTTTTT
NA	TRBV28	NA	TRBJ1-5	CASSLVRDDQPQHF	TGTGCCAGCAGTTTAGTCAGGGATGATCAGCCCCAGCATTTT
NA	TRBV6-5	NA	TRBJ1-1	CASTNLQGTEAFF	TGTGCCAGCACTAATTTACAGGGTACTGAAGCTTTCTTT
NA	TRBV15	once	TRBJ2-3	CATSLESYGTQYF	TGTGCCACCAGCCTTGAGAGCTATGGTACGCAGTATTTT
NA	TRBV9	NA	TRBJ1-1	CASSVGLVAEAFF	TGTGCCAGCAGCGTAGGGTTGGTAGCTGAAGCTTTCTTT
TRBD1	TRBV5-5	NA	TRBJ1-4	CASSGRRDSSNEKLFF	TGTGCCAGCAGCGGGCGCCGGGACAGCTCTAATGAAAAACTGTTTTTT
TRBD1	TRBV20-1	NA	TRBJ2-5	CSADRGETQYF	TGCAGTGCTGACAGGGGGGAGACCCAGTACTTC
NA	TRBV9	few	TRBJ1-4	CASSVAGMTNEKLFF	TGTGCCAGCAGCGTAGCGGGGATGACTAATGAAAAACTGTTTTTT
NA	TRBV11-3	NA	TRBJ2-5	CASRGSAETQYF	TGTGCCAGCCGGGGGTCAGCGGAGACCCAGTACTTC
TRBD2	TRBV6-2/TRBV6-3	NA	TRBJ2-1	CASSLRLAIDEQFF	TGTGCCAGCAGCCTTCGACTAGCTATTGATGAGCAGTTCTTC
TRBD2	TRBV11-2	once	TRBJ2-2	CASSKTLAGEPGELFF	TGTGCCAGCAGTAAAACACTAGCGGGGGAGCCCGGGGAGCTGTTTTTT
TRBD2	TRBV11-2	NA	TRBJ2-5	CASSFLGGFQETQYF	TGTGCCAGCAGCTTCCTCGGGGGGTTCCAAGAGACCCAGTACTTC
NA	TRBV7-2	NA	TRBJ1-2	CASSLAGRSGGYTF	TGTGCCAGCAGCTTAGCGGGGCGATCGGGTGGCTACACCTTC
NA	TRBV9	NA	TRBJ1-2	CASRPANSYGYTF	TGTGCCAGCAGGCCCGCGAACTCCTATGGCTACACCTTC
TRBD1	TRBV11-2	NA	TRBJ1-6	CASSGDRANSPLHF	TGTGCCAGCAGCGGGGACAGGGCCAATTCACCCCTCCACTTT
NA	TRBV5-4	NA	TRBJ1-2	CASSPDRSFYGYTF	TGTGCCAGCAGCCCTGACAGGTCCTTCTATGGCTACACCTTC
NA	TRBV6-5	NA	TRBJ1-2	CASSTGNYGYTF	TGTGCCAGCAGTACAGGGAACTATGGCTACACCTTC
NA	TRBV28	NA	TRBJ1-5	CASRHRGRYNQPQHF	TGTGCCAGCAGACATAGGGGCCGGTACAATCAGCCCCAGCATTTT
TRBD1	TRBV28	NA	TRBJ2-7	CASSPWTGAYEQYF	TGTGCCAGCAGTCCGTGGACAGGAGCCTACGAGCAGTACTTC
NA	TRBV6-5	NA	TRBJ1-6	CASSFPYRALHF	TGTGCCAGCAGCTTTCCCTATCGGGCCCTCCACTTT
TRBD1	TRBV29-1	NA	TRBJ2-2	CSVGGQGAGGELFF	TGCAGCGTTGGAGGACAGGGGGCCGGCGGGGAGCTGTTTTTT
NA	TRBV24-1	NA	TRBJ1-5	CATSDSGSPQHF	TGTGCCACCAGTGATTCAGGATCGCCCCAGCATTTT
TRBD2	TRBV6-5	NA	TRBJ2-5	CASSYRASGEQETQYF	TGTGCCAGCAGTTACAGGGCTAGCGGGGAACAAGAGACCCAGTACTTC
NA	TRBV6-2/TRBV6-3	once	TRBJ1-1	CASSYNQGFEAFF	TGTGCCAGCAGTTACAACCAGGGGTTTGAAGCTTTCTTT
NA	TRBV5-3	NA	TRBJ1-1	CARSITVCTEAFF	TGTGCCAGAAGCATCACGGTGTGCACTGAAGCTTTCTTT
TRBD1	TRBV5-1	NA	TRBJ1-2	CASSFNQGEYGYTF	TGCGCCAGCAGCTTCAACCAGGGGGAATATGGCTACACCTTC
TRBD2	TRBV9	NA	TRBJ2-1	CASSEPPAGGPNEQFF	TGTGCCAGCAGCGAGCCCCCAGCGGGGGGGCCCAATGAGCAGTTCTTC